This T cell receptor beta chain derives from a study of cytomegalovirus exposure and HLA in healthy donors. From germline, CDR1 is MNHEY and CDR2 SMNVEV (reference sequence). The CDR3 contains 17 residues. Trimming removed 1 base from V and 5 bases from J, with 20 bases in between. The PCR had 60 Vbeta and 13 Jbeta primers. Repertoires were generated with immunoSEQ multiplex PCR, while TCRdb's copy carries only in-frame clones and drops some. The repertoire includes some 87,000 clones, about two thirds of them detected once, and roughly 15% sits in the top ten. The gene calls are TRBV27 and TRBJ2-5; tentatively, D is TRBD2 (6 bases). This clonotype was obtained from a woman aged 50 to 60 in good health and CMV-seropositive. The source material was PBMCs. CDR3 DNA: TGTGCCAGCAGTTTATTGTCGCGGGGTCGGCGTGACGAGACCCAGTACTTC. It codes for CASSLLSRGRRDETQYF.